Listed below are T cell receptor beta chains from one sample, sequenced in a study of blood T cell repertoires in COVID-19. Produced via immunoSEQ multiplex PCR; TCRdb's table is partial and in-frame only. The table lists around 270,000 clones, roughly 84% of them singletons. The sequencing sample was made of peripheral blood. Receptors were obtained from a middle-aged woman who had recovered from COVID-19. CDR3s include the opening cysteine and the closing phenylalanine or tryptophan. Each record gives: V gene, D gene, J gene, CDR3 DNA, CDR3 protein. A D gene is named only where the DNA matches it firmly.

TRBV2	.	TRBJ2-5	TGTGCCAGCACCTCGGGCAGGGGAGAGACCCAGTACTTC	CASTSGRGETQYF
TRBV28	.	TRBJ2-2	TGTGCCAGCAGTTTATCTAGACGGGGCACCGGGGAGCTGTTTTTT	CASSLSRRGTGELFF
TRBV10-3	.	TRBJ1-6	TGTGCCATCAGCGAACAGGGCGGGCTGTCCTATAATTCACCCCTCCACTTT	CAISEQGGLSYNSPLHF
TRBV5-4	.	TRBJ2-7	TGTGCCAGCAGCTCACGGGACTCCTCCTACGAGCAGTACTTC	CASSSRDSSYEQYF
TRBV15	.	TRBJ2-2	TGTGCCACCAGCGGAACAGGATATCGCCGGGAGCTGTTTTTT	CATSGTGYRRELFF
TRBV2	.	TRBJ1-6	TGTGCCAGCTCCTACAGGGTAGTGGTCTATTCACCCCTCCACTTT	CASSYRVVVYSPLHF
TRBV29-1	.	TRBJ2-5	TGCAGCGTTGAAGATTGGACTGGAGAGACCCAGTACTTC	CSVEDWTGETQYF
TRBV2	.	TRBJ1-3	TGTGCCAGCGCTCCCGGGAGGAGTGGAAACACCATATATTTT	CASAPGRSGNTIYF
TRBV2	TRBD1	TRBJ1-2	TGTGCCAGCAGTGCCGACCCGGGACAGGGGTTCTTCGGCTACACCTTC	CASSADPGQGFFGYTF
TRBV30	.	TRBJ2-2	TGTGCCTGGAGTAAACAGGTTACTGCGAACACCGGGGAGCTGTTTTTT	CAWSKQVTANTGELFF
TRBV6-5	.	TRBJ1-3	TGTGCCAGCAGAAGACAGCCGCGCTCTGGAAACACCATATATTTT	CASRRQPRSGNTIYF